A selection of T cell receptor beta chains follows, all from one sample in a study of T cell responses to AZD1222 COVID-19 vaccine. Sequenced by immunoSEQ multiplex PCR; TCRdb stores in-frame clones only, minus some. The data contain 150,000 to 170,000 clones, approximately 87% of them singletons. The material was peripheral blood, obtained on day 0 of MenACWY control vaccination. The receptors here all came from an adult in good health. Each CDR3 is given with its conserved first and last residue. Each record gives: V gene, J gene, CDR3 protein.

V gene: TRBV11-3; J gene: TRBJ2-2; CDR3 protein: CASSPDGELFF
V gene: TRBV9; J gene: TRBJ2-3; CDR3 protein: CASSLSSGPDTQYF
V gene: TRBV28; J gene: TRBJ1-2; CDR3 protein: CASSLSSDYGYTF
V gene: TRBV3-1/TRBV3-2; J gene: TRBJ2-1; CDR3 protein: CASSQEFAAWNEQFF
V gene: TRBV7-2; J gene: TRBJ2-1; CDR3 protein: CASSPSGSQYNEQFF
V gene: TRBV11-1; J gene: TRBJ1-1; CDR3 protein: CASSPPAGSFLAEAFF
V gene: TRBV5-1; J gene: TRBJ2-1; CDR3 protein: CASSLGAYNEQFF
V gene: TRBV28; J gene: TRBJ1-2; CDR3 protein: CASSLGGTAYGYTF
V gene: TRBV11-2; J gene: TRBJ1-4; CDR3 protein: CASTNNEKLFF
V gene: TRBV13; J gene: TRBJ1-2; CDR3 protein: CASSYRQGKAYGYTF
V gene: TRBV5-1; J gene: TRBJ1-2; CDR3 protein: CASSLGGAGSPGYTF
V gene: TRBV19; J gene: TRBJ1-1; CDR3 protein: CASSSRGETEAFF
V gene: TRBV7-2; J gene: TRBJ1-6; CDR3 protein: CASSAYGTANNSPLHF
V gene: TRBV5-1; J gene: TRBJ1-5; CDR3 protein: CASSLGDRGLDQPQHF
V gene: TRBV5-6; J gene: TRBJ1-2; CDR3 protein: CASSLSQGLGYTF
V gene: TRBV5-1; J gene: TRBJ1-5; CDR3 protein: CASSKGLDQPQHF
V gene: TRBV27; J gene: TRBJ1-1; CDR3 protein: CASSLYPKGSTEAFF
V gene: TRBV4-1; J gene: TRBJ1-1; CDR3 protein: CASSQDSAVNTEAFF
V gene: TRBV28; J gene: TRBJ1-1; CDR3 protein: CASSYRVGTEAFF
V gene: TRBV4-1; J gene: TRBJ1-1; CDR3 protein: CASSQDRGRRAFF
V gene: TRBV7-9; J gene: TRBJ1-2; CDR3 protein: CASSPRGDFNYGYTF
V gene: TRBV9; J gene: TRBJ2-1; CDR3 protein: CASSVVPIWGNEQFF
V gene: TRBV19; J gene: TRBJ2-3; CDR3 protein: CASSAPRRGGTDTQYF